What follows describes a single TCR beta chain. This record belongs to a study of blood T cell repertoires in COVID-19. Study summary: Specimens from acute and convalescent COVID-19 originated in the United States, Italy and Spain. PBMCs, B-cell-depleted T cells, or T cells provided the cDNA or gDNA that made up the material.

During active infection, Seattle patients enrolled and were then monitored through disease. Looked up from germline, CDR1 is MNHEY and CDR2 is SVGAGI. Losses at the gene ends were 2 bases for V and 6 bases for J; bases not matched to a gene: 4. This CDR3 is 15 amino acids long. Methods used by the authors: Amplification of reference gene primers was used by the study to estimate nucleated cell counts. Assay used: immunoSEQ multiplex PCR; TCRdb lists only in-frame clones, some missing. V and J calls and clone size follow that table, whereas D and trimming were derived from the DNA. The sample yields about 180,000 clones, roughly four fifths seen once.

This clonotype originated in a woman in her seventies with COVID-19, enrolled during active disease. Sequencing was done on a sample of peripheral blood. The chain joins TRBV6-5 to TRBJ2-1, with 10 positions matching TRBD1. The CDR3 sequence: CASSYRDRGGNEQFF. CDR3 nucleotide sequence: TGTGCCAGCAGTTACCGGGACAGGGGTGGCAATGAGCAGTTCTTC.